This TCR beta chain was retrieved from a study of graft-versus-host responses after intestinal transplantation. Points from the study as a whole: GvH clones were found in recipient marrow; some appeared first in ileum or blood.

To note about this clone: Antigen unknown.

Sequenced by immunoSEQ multiplex PCR; TCRdb stores in-frame clones only, minus some. Of under 20,000 clones in the sample, 95% were seen once. V lost 5 bases to trimming and J lost 4 bases, with 15 bases between them. From germline, CDR1 is LNHNV and CDR2 YYDKDF (reference sequence). There are 15 residues in the CDR3. The source is a human patient who received an intestinal transplant, so some T cells may come from the graft donor. The chain employs TRBV15 and TRBJ1-5, with D unresolved. The sequenced sample was PBMCs, obtained 23 days after intestinal transplant. This CDR3 is CATSVKREGNQPQHF. CDR3 bases: TGTGCCACCAGCGTAAAAAGGGAGGGAAATCAGCCCCAGCATTTT.